This T cell receptor (beta chain) came from a study of T cells in localized non-small cell lung cancer. Study-level results: Highest T cell clonality was seen in uninvolved adjacent lung, surpassing that measured in tumor. Greater blood T cell density accompanied longer overall survival. Turning up in adjacent lung were a median roughly 60 of the top 100 tumor clones.

Germline CDR1 and CDR2: LNHNV and YYDKDF (reference sequence). The CDR3 consists of 14 residues. The germline V and J ends were trimmed by 4 bases and 6 bases, with 13 bases remaining between them. For this clone: Its target is not known.

TCRdb's copy holds only in-frame clones and misses some; the assay was immunoSEQ multiplex PCR. The table shows 100,000 to 150,000 clones, with 89% occurring only once. V and J are TRBV15 and TRBJ1-5; tentatively, D is TRBD1 (5 bases). Sequences were derived from peripheral blood, sampled before any cancer treatment. The TCR comes from a female donor older than 55 with stage I lung adenocarcinoma. CDR3: CATSIRGQGQPQHF. Here the CDR3 DNA reads TGTGCCACCAGCATTAGGGGTCAGGGTCAGCCCCAGCATTTT.